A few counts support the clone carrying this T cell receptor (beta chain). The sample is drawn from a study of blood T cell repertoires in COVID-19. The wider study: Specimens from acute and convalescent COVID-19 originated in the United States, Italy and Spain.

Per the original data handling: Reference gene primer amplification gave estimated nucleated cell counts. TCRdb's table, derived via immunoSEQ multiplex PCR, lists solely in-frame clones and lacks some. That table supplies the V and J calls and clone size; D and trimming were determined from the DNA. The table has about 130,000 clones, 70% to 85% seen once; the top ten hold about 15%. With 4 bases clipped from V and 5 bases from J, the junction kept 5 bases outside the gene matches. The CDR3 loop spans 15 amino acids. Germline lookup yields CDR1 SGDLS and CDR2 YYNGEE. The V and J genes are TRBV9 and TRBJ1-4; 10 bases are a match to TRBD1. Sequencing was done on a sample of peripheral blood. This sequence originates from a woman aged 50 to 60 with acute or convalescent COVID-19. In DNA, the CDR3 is TGTGCCAGCAGCTTAAGACAGGGGGCAAATGAAAAACTGTTTTTT. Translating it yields CASSLRQGANEKLFF.